Sequencing of this T cell receptor delta chain was carried out in a study of gamma-delta chains in newborns, infants, children (dated by TCRdb to between 2018 and 2020). About the study as a whole: According to the title of the study, polyclonal expansion of innate gammadelta T cells immediately after birth is driven by microbial exposure. The study examined the way microbial exposure affected innate gammadelta T cell populations in human newborns right after birth.

Trimming accounts for 0 bases at V and 0 bases at J, while the number of junction bases matched to no gene is 4. Counted from cysteine to phenylalanine, this CDR3 has 18 amino acids. Just CDR3 DNA is preserved here, 54 bases in frame from base 1. CDR1 and CDR2 (GEAIGNYY, EKD) derive from the germline V gene. Sequencing instrument: Illumina MiSeq. After TCRdb called clones again from the public reads with CATT, rows with identical DNA were merged. The sample table lists 2,000 to 3,000 delta-chain clones, around 1% of them with a count of one. Approximately 15% of the sample is held by the ten biggest clonotypes. This clone is labeled medium-sized (0.01 to 0.1%). The antigen it recognizes is unknown. It has no much larger one-base neighbor in the sample; base qualities were not kept.

This TCR came from a child who was a newborn, infant or young child, either healthy, febrile or measles-vaccinated (not recorded which). The sample consisted of blood. The chain was built from TRDV2 and TRDJ3; 7 bases in the middle match TRDD3. The bases are TGTGCCTGTGACACCGTGGGGGACGACTCCTGGGACACCCGACAGATGTTTTTC. Its translation reads: CACDTVGDDSWDTRQMFF.